This record looks at one T cell receptor (beta chain) sequence and its context. The antigen is unknown. The data are from a study of cytomegalovirus exposure and HLA in healthy donors. Study summary: The 650 to 850 first-cohort repertoires and the 130 or so validation repertoires shared the same platform, a later analysis reported. Study-wide findings and caveats: The tendency of first-cohort TCR clusters to co-occur in the 120 or so validation repertoires was the finding of a later analysis. It was confirmed in vitro that a few of the CMV-associated chains were specific for CMV antigens.

Only in-frame clones appear in the TCRdb table, and some are missing; sequencing was by immunoSEQ multiplex PCR. The sample shows roughly 140,000 clones, roughly nine tenths of them seen only once. Trimming pared 6 bases from V and 0 bases from J, leaving 11 bases between. From germline, CDR1 is SQVTM and CDR2 ANQGSEA. The CDR3 covers 13 residues. The TCR originated in a man aged 18 to 29 in good health and CMV-seronegative. Sequencing was performed on PBMCs. The chain combines TRBV29-1 with TRBJ1-1; a weak D match, TRBD1 (6 bases). The CDR3 loop reads CSVMTGLNTEAFF. CDR3 coding DNA: TGCAGCGTGATGACAGGTCTGAACACTGAAGCTTTCTTT.